The entry below gives a single T cell receptor (beta chain) sequence along with its context. Its target is unknown. The CDR3 has 13 amino acids. V was clipped by 8 bases and J by 12 bases, with 23 bases between them. CDR1 is SQVTM, CDR2 ANQGSEA, per germline. These data belong to a study of cytomegalovirus exposure and HLA in healthy donors. The PCR used 60 Vbeta and 13 Jbeta primers. Method: immunoSEQ multiplex PCR; TCRdb's copy keeps in-frame clones and lacks some. Of about 120,000 clones in the sample, 77% were seen once. The study, taken as a whole, reports: V- and J-gene trimming in TCR beta was tied to a missense DCLRE1C variant by an analysis performed later. TCR beta sequences reportedly predicted most subjects' HLA-A and HLA-B alleles accurately.

The chain combines TRBV29-1 with TRBJ2-4, with D perhaps TRBD1 (7 bases). The material sequenced was PBMCs. The source of this sequence is a male donor in good health and CMV-seropositive. In nucleotides, the CDR3 is TGCAGCATTTACAGGGGAGGTTGGGACAGTCAGTACTTC. This sequence encodes CSIYRGGWDSQYF.